The rows below give T cell receptor beta chains drawn from one sample of a study of response to subunit inactivated influenza vaccine. TCRdb itself ran the RT-PCR reads through MiXCR, one entry per CDR3 protein. Found here are about 500,000 distinct CDR3 sequences, under 15% of them singletons; the top ten hold roughly 14%. The sequencing used PBMCs from blood, collected 40 to 50 days after vaccination. These receptors were collected from a man aged 50 to 59 who received an inactivated influenza vaccine. Each CDR3 is given with its conserved first and last residue. Each record gives: D gene, J gene, V gene, clone size, CDR3 protein, CDR3 DNA. A D gene is named only where the DNA matches it firmly. Expanded clones get a size class; other rows say once, few or many, or leave the size out.

d_gene: TRBD2; j_gene: TRBJ2-7; v_gene: TRBV2; abundance: few; CDR3aa: CASKLAGESSYEQYF; CDR3nt: TGTGCCAGCAAACTAGCGGGAGAATCCTCCTACGAGCAGTACTTC
d_gene: -; j_gene: TRBJ2-7; v_gene: TRBV4-3; abundance: few; CDR3aa: CASSQFGGSYEQYF; CDR3nt: TGCGCCAGCAGCCAATTCGGGGGCTCCTACGAGCAGTACTTC
d_gene: -; j_gene: TRBJ2-3; v_gene: TRBV12-3/TRBV12-4; abundance: few; CDR3aa: CASSLVAARPDTQYF; CDR3nt: TGTGCCAGCAGTTTGGTGGCGGCTAGGCCCGATACGCAGTATTTT
d_gene: TRBD1; j_gene: TRBJ2-7; v_gene: TRBV27; abundance: many; CDR3aa: CASSLRGAGTGGARAYEQYF; CDR3nt: TGTGCCAGCAGTTTGAGGGGGGCTGGGACAGGGGGCGCGAGGGCCTACGAGCAGTACTTC
d_gene: TRBD2; j_gene: TRBJ2-1; v_gene: TRBV7-9; abundance: -; CDR3aa: CASSSGLAWNSYNEQFF; CDR3nt: TGTGCCAGCAGCTCAGGACTAGCTTGGAATTCCTACAATGAGCAGTTCTTC
d_gene: TRBD1; j_gene: TRBJ1-1; v_gene: TRBV5-4; abundance: few; CDR3aa: CASSHQGADTEAFF; CDR3nt: TGTGCCAGCAGCCATCAGGGGGCTGACACTGAAGCTTTCTTT
d_gene: TRBD2; j_gene: TRBJ2-1; v_gene: TRBV6-2/TRBV6-3; abundance: -; CDR3aa: CASSYSTSGIDNEQFF; CDR3nt: TGTGCCAGCAGTTACTCCACTAGCGGTATAGACAATGAGCAGTTCTTC
d_gene: -; j_gene: TRBJ1-5; v_gene: TRBV24-1; abundance: many; CDR3aa: CATSDSLVGAQHF; CDR3nt: TGTGCCACCAGTGATTCCCTGGTCGGGGCCCAGCATTTT
d_gene: TRBD1; j_gene: TRBJ2-5; v_gene: TRBV20-1; abundance: few; CDR3aa: CSAPDRGGQETQYF; CDR3nt: TGCAGTGCTCCCGACAGGGGGGGCCAAGAGACCCAGTACTTC
d_gene: -; j_gene: TRBJ1-2; v_gene: TRBV4-1; abundance: many; CDR3aa: CASSQAGTTYGYTF; CDR3nt: TGCGCCAGCAGCCAAGCTGGGACTACGTATGGCTACACCTTC
d_gene: -; j_gene: TRBJ1-2; v_gene: TRBV20-1; abundance: -; CDR3aa: CSAHLWSGDGYTF; CDR3nt: TGCAGTGCCCACCTTTGGTCGGGCGATGGCTACACCTTC
d_gene: -; j_gene: TRBJ1-2; v_gene: TRBV20-1; abundance: -; CDR3aa: CSARRLTDGYTF; CDR3nt: TGCAGTGCTCGGAGGTTGACGGATGGCTACACCTTC
d_gene: -; j_gene: TRBJ2-3; v_gene: TRBV20-1; abundance: few; CDR3aa: CSARDSLPGGPNTDTQYF; CDR3nt: TGCAGTGCTAGAGATTCCCTCCCAGGCGGGCCGAACACAGATACGCAGTATTTT
d_gene: -; j_gene: TRBJ1-1; v_gene: TRBV11-3; abundance: -; CDR3aa: CASSFRTASNTEAFF; CDR3nt: TGTGCCAGCAGCTTTCGGACTGCTTCGAACACTGAAGCTTTCTTT
d_gene: -; j_gene: TRBJ2-3; v_gene: TRBV29-1; abundance: -; CDR3aa: CSVEDGTTSTDTQYF; CDR3nt: TGCAGCGTTGAAGACGGGACGACAAGCACAGATACGCAGTATTTT
d_gene: -; j_gene: TRBJ2-3; v_gene: TRBV7-6; abundance: few; CDR3aa: CASSLWDRTDTQYF; CDR3nt: TGTGCCAGCAGCTTATGGGATAGGACAGATACGCAGTATTTT
d_gene: -; j_gene: TRBJ2-1; v_gene: TRBV12-3/TRBV12-4; abundance: -; CDR3aa: CASRTGTETYNEQFF; CDR3nt: TGTGCCAGCAGGACCGGGACCGAAACCTACAATGAGCAGTTCTTC
d_gene: -; j_gene: TRBJ2-5; v_gene: TRBV5-1; abundance: few; CDR3aa: CASSLVQRETQYF; CDR3nt: TGCGCCAGCAGCTTGGTGCAGAGGGAGACCCAGTACTTC
d_gene: -; j_gene: TRBJ2-7; v_gene: TRBV7-2; abundance: few; CDR3aa: CASSPARDRHTSMDF; CDR3nt: TGTGCCAGCAGCCCTGCCCGGGACCGACATACGAGCATGGACTTC
d_gene: TRBD2; j_gene: TRBJ2-1; v_gene: TRBV4-3; abundance: few; CDR3aa: CASSQGTGTTYRSSYNEQFF; CDR3nt: TGCGCCAGCAGCCAGGGAACCGGGACTACCTATAGAAGCTCCTACAATGAGCAGTTCTTC
d_gene: -; j_gene: TRBJ2-4; v_gene: TRBV29-1; abundance: many; CDR3aa: CSVEPGLNKNIQYF; CDR3nt: TGCAGCGTTGAACCCGGACTGAACAAAAACATTCAGTACTTC
d_gene: -; j_gene: TRBJ2-5; v_gene: TRBV7-2; abundance: many; CDR3aa: CASSPRSQETQYF; CDR3nt: TGTGCCAGCAGCCCGCGGAGTCAAGAGACCCAGTACTTC
d_gene: -; j_gene: TRBJ1-6; v_gene: TRBV12-3/TRBV12-4; abundance: -; CDR3aa: CASSFIGGMNSPLHF; CDR3nt: TGTGCCAGCAGTTTCATCGGGGGGATGAATTCACCCCTCCACTTT
d_gene: -; j_gene: TRBJ1-4; v_gene: TRBV7-9; abundance: few; CDR3aa: CASSLADLSNEKLFF; CDR3nt: TGTGCCAGCAGCTTAGCGGACCTTTCTAATGAAAAACTGTTTTTT
d_gene: TRBD2; j_gene: TRBJ2-1; v_gene: TRBV6-2/TRBV6-3; abundance: -; CDR3aa: CASSELAGAFYNEQFF; CDR3nt: TGTGCCAGCAGTGAGTTAGCGGGGGCTTTTTACAATGAGCAGTTCTTC
d_gene: -; j_gene: TRBJ2-3; v_gene: TRBV5-1; abundance: many; CDR3aa: CASSLGSASTDTQYF; CDR3nt: TGCGCCAGCAGCTTGGGCTCCGCTAGCACAGATACGCAGTATTTT
d_gene: TRBD1; j_gene: TRBJ2-5; v_gene: TRBV5-6; abundance: -; CDR3aa: CASSFGTGETQYF; CDR3nt: TGTGCCAGCAGCTTTGGGACAGGGGAGACCCAGTACTTC
d_gene: TRBD2; j_gene: TRBJ2-3; v_gene: TRBV7-8; abundance: -; CDR3aa: CASSLAGTSGTTDTQYF; CDR3nt: TGTGCCAGCAGCTTAGCGGGGACTAGCGGGACCACAGATACGCAGTATTTT
d_gene: -; j_gene: TRBJ2-1; v_gene: TRBV11-3; abundance: -; CDR3aa: CASSLDQVSYEQFF; CDR3nt: TGTGCCAGCAGCTTAGATCAAGTCTCTTATGAGCAGTTCTTC
d_gene: TRBD1; j_gene: TRBJ2-2; v_gene: TRBV5-1; abundance: -; CDR3aa: CASRSGGTGTGELFF; CDR3nt: TGCGCCAGCAGGTCTGGCGGGACAGGGACCGGGGAGCTGTTTTTT
d_gene: -; j_gene: TRBJ1-3; v_gene: TRBV24-1; abundance: few; CDR3aa: CATSDRAKTGGGNTIYF; CDR3nt: TGTGCCACCAGTGATCGGGCCAAGACAGGCGGCGGGAACACCATATATTTT
d_gene: -; j_gene: TRBJ1-5; v_gene: TRBV4-3; abundance: few; CDR3aa: CASSQEAGLNSNQPQHF; CDR3nt: TGCGCCAGCAGCCAAGAAGCGGGACTGAACAGCAATCAGCCCCAGCATTTT
d_gene: -; j_gene: TRBJ2-3; v_gene: TRBV12-3/TRBV12-4; abundance: few; CDR3aa: CASSFRLPGVDTQYF; CDR3nt: TGTGCCAGCAGTTTTAGGCTACCCGGGGTAGATACGCAGTATTTT
d_gene: TRBD1; j_gene: TRBJ1-4; v_gene: TRBV5-1; abundance: few; CDR3aa: CASSRRTGFGEKLFF; CDR3nt: TGCGCCAGCAGTCGAAGGACAGGGTTCGGAGAAAAACTGTTTTTT
d_gene: -; j_gene: TRBJ1-1; v_gene: TRBV12-3/TRBV12-4; abundance: -; CDR3aa: CASRTQRNTEAFF; CDR3nt: TGTGCCAGCAGAACTCAAAGAAACACTGAAGCTTTCTTT
d_gene: -; j_gene: TRBJ2-7; v_gene: TRBV12-3/TRBV12-4; abundance: few; CDR3aa: CASSGSGTRSYEQYF; CDR3nt: TGTGCCAGCAGTGGTTCCGGGACTCGCTCCTACGAGCAGTACTTC
d_gene: -; j_gene: TRBJ1-1; v_gene: TRBV29-1; abundance: few; CDR3aa: CSVREGSVNTEAFF; CDR3nt: TGCAGCGTCCGTGAGGGCAGTGTGAACACTGAAGCTTTCTTT
d_gene: -; j_gene: TRBJ1-1; v_gene: TRBV20-1; abundance: once; CDR3aa: CSARAIPGVNTEAFF; CDR3nt: TGCAGTGCTAGAGCCATACCCGGGGTGAACACTGAAGCTTTCTTT
d_gene: -; j_gene: TRBJ2-7; v_gene: TRBV12-3/TRBV12-4; abundance: few; CDR3aa: CASGSGPEQYF; CDR3nt: TGTGCCAGCGGAAGCGGACCTGAGCAGTACTTC
d_gene: TRBD2; j_gene: TRBJ2-2; v_gene: TRBV7-3; abundance: few; CDR3aa: CASSLSLGGTSGRAIGELFF; CDR3nt: TGTGCCAGCAGCTTATCCCTCGGAGGGACTAGCGGGAGGGCGATCGGGGAGCTGTTTTTT
d_gene: TRBD1; j_gene: TRBJ2-2; v_gene: TRBV5-5; abundance: many; CDR3aa: CASSLRGPGELFF; CDR3nt: TGTGCCAGCAGCTTGAGGGGGCCCGGGGAGCTGTTTTTT
d_gene: -; j_gene: TRBJ2-6; v_gene: TRBV12-3/TRBV12-4; abundance: many; CDR3aa: CASTLRLSGANVLTF; CDR3nt: TGTGCCAGCACCTTACGGCTCTCTGGGGCCAACGTCCTGACTTTC
d_gene: TRBD1; j_gene: TRBJ1-2; v_gene: TRBV12-3/TRBV12-4; abundance: few; CDR3aa: CASRGSGQGVIYGYTF; CDR3nt: TGTGCCAGCAGGGGCTCTGGACAGGGAGTCATCTATGGCTACACCTTC
d_gene: TRBD2; j_gene: TRBJ2-1; v_gene: TRBV6-2/TRBV6-3; abundance: -; CDR3aa: CASSYPTSGGTNEQFF; CDR3nt: TGTGCCAGCAGTTATCCGACTAGCGGGGGGACCAATGAGCAGTTCTTC
d_gene: -; j_gene: TRBJ2-1; v_gene: TRBV20-1; abundance: many; CDR3aa: CSASLLGNIYNEQFF; CDR3nt: TGCAGTGCTAGTCTTTTGGGCAACATTTACAATGAGCAGTTCTTC
d_gene: -; j_gene: TRBJ2-2; v_gene: TRBV4-3; abundance: -; CDR3aa: CASRQQVSAGELFF; CDR3nt: TGCGCCAGCAGGCAACAGGTATCCGCCGGGGAGCTGTTTTTT
d_gene: TRBD2; j_gene: TRBJ2-5; v_gene: TRBV20-1; abundance: -; CDR3aa: CSAARREGQETQYF; CDR3nt: TGCAGTGCCGCCCGGCGGGAGGGCCAAGAGACCCAGTACTTC
d_gene: TRBD1; j_gene: TRBJ2-7; v_gene: TRBV20-1; abundance: few; CDR3aa: CSAHPGTGSYEQYF; CDR3nt: TGCAGTGCCCACCCCGGGACAGGGAGTTACGAGCAGTACTTC
d_gene: -; j_gene: TRBJ2-2; v_gene: TRBV4-2; abundance: -; CDR3aa: CASSRSPGELFF; CDR3nt: TGTGCCAGCAGCCGGTCCCCCGGGGAGCTGTTTTTT
d_gene: -; j_gene: TRBJ2-2; v_gene: TRBV14; abundance: many; CDR3aa: CASSLRWGELFF; CDR3nt: TGTGCCAGCAGCCTACGCTGGGGGGAGCTGTTTTTT
d_gene: TRBD2; j_gene: TRBJ2-2; v_gene: TRBV7-2; abundance: few; CDR3aa: CASSRGRWDTGELFF; CDR3nt: TGTGCCAGCAGCCGCGGGAGGTGGGACACCGGGGAGCTGTTTTTT
d_gene: TRBD1; j_gene: TRBJ2-5; v_gene: TRBV20-1; abundance: -; CDR3aa: CSAFGQGKETQYF; CDR3nt: TGCAGTGCTTTTGGACAGGGAAAAGAGACCCAGTACTTC
d_gene: -; j_gene: TRBJ2-3; v_gene: TRBV10-3; abundance: few; CDR3aa: CAISERTTRSGTDTQYF; CDR3nt: TGTGCCATCAGTGAGCGTACGACTCGCTCTGGCACAGATACGCAGTATTTT
d_gene: -; j_gene: TRBJ1-2; v_gene: TRBV12-3/TRBV12-4; abundance: -; CDR3aa: CASRTDGLYGYTF; CDR3nt: TGTGCCAGCAGAACGGACGGCCTCTATGGCTACACCTTC